Listed here are 18 T cell receptor beta chains from one sample, sequenced in a study of shared T cell receptors in the human thymus. The table came from immunoSEQ multiplex PCR; TCRdb's copy has only in-frame clones and leaves some out. This table holds 700,000 to 750,000 clones, roughly 85% found once. The same sample was also studied in work on human thymus T cells.

The sample comprised thymocytes. Receptor source: a girl under two years old with a congenital heart defect.

V is TRBV6-1 and J is TRBJ1-1; possibly TRBD1 for D (6 bases). The germline CDR1 and CDR2 sequences are MNHNS and SASEGT. The V gene lost 4 bases and the J gene lost 3 bases, with 18 bases spanning the gap. This CDR3 has 16 residues. The CDR3 is CASSGVQGGVDTEAFF. CDR3 DNA sequence: TGTGCCAGCAGTGGTGTACAGGGAGGGGTAGACACTGAAGCTTTCTTT.

This clone has only one observation. CDR3 sequence reads: CASSPDRGWQETQYF. The CDR3, as DNA: TGTGCCAGCAGCCCCGACAGGGGATGGCAAGAGACCCAGTACTTC. The J gene is TRBJ2-5, the V gene TRBV25-1; the match to TRBD1 covers 8 bases. The CDR3 totals 15 residues. The germline gives CDR1 MGHDK, CDR2 SYGVNS. Trimming at V came to 6 bases and at J to 2 bases, leaving 8 bases not matched to a gene.

V and J are TRBV6-5 and TRBJ2-7; a weak D match, TRBD1 (6 bases). CDR3 size: 15 residues. In germline, CDR1 is MNHEY, CDR2 SVGAGI. Trimming shortened V by 7 bases and J by 0 bases, and 16 bases separated the two germline ends. As DNA, the CDR3 is TGTGCCAGCAAGGTATCTCGGGACAACTCCTACGAGCAGTACTTC. Its translation: CASKVSRDNSYEQYF.

V is TRBV5-1 and J is TRBJ2-5; 7 nucleotides agree with TRBD1. This CDR3 is 15 amino acids long. Germline CDR1 SGHRS, CDR2 YFSETQ. V trimming: 4 bases; J trimming: 2 bases; junction bases outside the gene matches: 8. CDR3 sequence reads: CASSLQGQQQETQYF. The CDR3 coding sequence is TGCGCCAGCAGCCTGCAGGGACAGCAACAAGAGACCCAGTACTTC.

The rearrangement links TRBV4-3 to TRBJ1-6; possible D gene TRBD1, 6 bases. The germline CDR1 and CDR2 sequences are LGHNA and YSLEER. The CDR3 covers 14 residues. V lost 0 bases and J 9 bases, leaving 9 bases between the germline ends. The CDR3 is CASSQDQGSSPLHF. CDR3 bases: TGCGCCAGCAGCCAAGACCAGGGGAGTTCACCCCTCCACTTT.

The chain joins TRBV14 to TRBJ1-2; the D is unclear. CDR3 size: 16 residues. Trimming left V 1 base short and J 4 bases short, with 16 bases between. The germline V gene has CDR1 SGHDN and CDR2 FVKESK. CDR3 nucleotides: TGTGCCAGCAGCCAAGGTCGGCTGGCGGGAGTCTATGGCTACACCTTC. This encodes CASSQGRLAGVYGYTF.

The chain recombines TRBV6-5 with TRBJ1-2, with a possible D match to TRBD1 (6 bases). The germline CDR1 and CDR2 sequences are MNHEY and SVGAGI. The CDR3 sequence is 13 residues long. V was pared by 6 bases and J by 4 bases, with 12 bases between. CDR3 region: CASRHSQGYGYTF. CDR3 DNA: TGTGCCAGCAGGCACTCACAGGGCTATGGCTACACCTTC.

The J gene is TRBJ2-6, the V gene TRBV9, with a weak D call TRBD2 (6 bases). The CDR3 length is 17 residues. Germline CDR1 SGDLS, CDR2 YYNGEE. Trimming took off 2 bases at V and 0 bases at J, with 12 bases between the two ends. CDR3 nucleotide sequence: TGTGCCAGCAGCGTCGGCGGGACCAGCTCTGGGGCCAACGTCCTGACTTTC. It yields the protein CASSVGGTSSGANVLTF.

This clone was recorded only once. The CDR3 reads CASSLKGGENHYSNQPQHF. The CDR3 nucleotides read TGTGCCAGCAGTTTGAAAGGGGGCGAGAACCATTATAGCAATCAGCCCCAGCATTTT. The gene calls are TRBV27 and TRBJ1-5; the match to TRBD1 covers 7 bases. V shed 3 bases, J shed 0 bases, and the junction held 14 bases outside the gene matches. Germline CDR1 reads MNHEY; CDR2 reads SMNVEV (reference sequence). CDR3 length: 19 residues.

The chain has TRBV21-1 and TRBJ1-2; TRBD1, the D gene given by the table, was not confirmed from the DNA. TRBV21-1 is described as a pseudogene. The CDR3 runs 12 residues. In DNA form, the CDR3 reads TGTGCCAGCTCGGGTCGCAAGGGGGGCTACACCTTC. It yields the protein CASSGRKGGYTF.

The chain is built from TRBV5-4 and TRBJ2-1; 14 bases are shared with TRBD2. Trimming removed 4 bases from V and 5 bases from J; junction bases left unmatched: 11. The length of the CDR3 is 18 residues. Germline V lookup: CDR1 SGHNT, CDR2 YYREEE (reference sequence). The CDR3 bases are TGTGCCAGCAGCCCAGGACTAGCGGGGGGTCCTACTGACAATGAGCAGTTCTTC. Amino acids: CASSPGLAGGPTDNEQFF.

Turning to this clone: This sample includes further DNA sequences coding for the same CDR3. V usage is TRBV6-1 and J usage is TRBJ2-7; 8 bases fit TRBD1. The germline V gene encodes CDR1 MNHNS and CDR2 SASEGT. The V gene end was trimmed by 3 bases and the J gene end by 5 bases; junction bases not matched to a gene: 3. The CDR3 length is 13 residues. CDR3 region: CASSDWDRNEQYF. The DNA for the CDR3 is TGTGCCAGCAGTGATTGGGACAGGAACGAGCAGTACTTC.

The V gene is TRBV6-1, the J gene TRBJ2-3; 12 nucleotides line up with TRBD1. CDR1 and CDR2 from the germline V gene are MNHNS and SASEGT. The length of the CDR3 is 20 residues. V dropped 4 bases and J dropped 4; count of bases not matched to a gene: 18. The CDR3 protein is CASSGEGTGGLGWVPDTQYF. As DNA, the CDR3 is TGTGCCAGCAGTGGGGAAGGGACAGGGGGCTTAGGTTGGGTCCCAGATACGCAGTATTTT.

The chain is built from TRBV15 and TRBJ1-5; no firm D call. This CDR3 has 14 amino acids. Per the germline V gene, CDR1 is LNHNV and CDR2 is YYDKDF (reference sequence). V was cut by 1 base and J by 9 bases, with 13 bases left in between. CDR3 region: CATSRVPGWRPQHF. CDR3 coding DNA: TGTGCCACCAGCAGAGTCCCGGGTTGGAGGCCCCAGCATTTT.

This clone was seen only a few times. The rearrangement uses TRBV7-9 and TRBJ2-7; a weak D match, TRBD1 (6 bases). The length of the CDR3 is 16 residues. Trimming stripped 6 bases from V and 0 bases from J, with 18 bases between. CDR1 SEHNR and CDR2 FQNEAQ come from the germline V gene (reference sequence). The CDR3 sequence is CASRPGKQGSSYEQYF. CDR3 bases: TGTGCCAGCAGACCAGGGAAGCAGGGGTCCTCCTACGAGCAGTACTTC.

The V and J genes are TRBV10-3 and TRBJ1-6, with 7 bases lining up with TRBD1. Per germline, CDR1 ENHRY and CDR2 SYGVKD. J gave up 7 bases and V 8 bases, and 17 bases lay outside the gene matches. CDR3 size: 17 residues. This CDR3 reads CAIGGPTGPAGNSPLHF. CDR3 coding DNA: TGTGCCATCGGGGGTCCGACAGGGCCCGCTGGGAATTCACCCCTCCACTTT.

The rearrangement uses TRBV7-2 and TRBJ1-1, with D unclear. CDR1 is SGHTA, CDR2 FQGNSA, per germline. V lost 7 bases to trimming and J lost 0 bases, with 12 bases between them. The CDR3 loop spans 14 amino acids. CDR3 sequence reads: CASIRQDLNTEAFF. DNA of the CDR3: TGTGCCAGCATCCGACAAGATCTGAACACTGAAGCTTTCTTT. The whole variable domain, filled in from reference TRBV7-2 and TRBJ1-1, reads GAGVSQSPSNKVTEKGKDVELRCDPISGHTALYWYRQSLGQGLEFLIYFQGNSAPDKSGLPSDRFSAERTGGSVSTLTIQRTQQEDSAVYLCASIRQDLNTEAFFGQGTRLTVV.

This CDR3 reads CASSEIGTGFGTQYF. The CDR3 bases are TGTGCCAGCAGTGAGATTGGGACAGGGTTTGGGACCCAGTACTTC. J is TRBJ2-5 and V is TRBV6-1, with TRBD1 identical over 9 bases. The CDR3 spans 15 residues. Germline trimming cut 3 bases from V and 7 bases from J; bases unmatched to any gene: 9. CDR1 is MNHNS and CDR2 is SASEGT in the germline V gene.